Described below is a single TCR beta chain sequence and its context. The sample comes from a study of blood T cell repertoires in COVID-19. The CDR3 length is 17 residues. Germline V gene data show CDR1 as MNHEY and CDR2 as SMNVEV (reference sequence). The V gene lost 2 bases and the J gene lost 2 bases, with 19 bases spanning the gap. Under the authors' procedure: From reference gene primer amplification, estimates of nucleated cell counts were derived. Assay: immunoSEQ multiplex PCR; the TCRdb copy retains only in-frame clones and omits some. The V and J calls and the clone size are those of that table, but D and trimming were determined from the DNA. The sample shows a few hundred thousand clones, nearly 90% of them seen only once.

The chain uses TRBV27 and TRBJ2-7; TRBD2 might be the D (6 bases). Sequences were obtained from peripheral blood. This TCR derives from a woman aged 55-69 years with COVID-19, enrolled during active disease. The CDR3 sequence is CASSLRGSRGSPYEQYF. The CDR3 nucleotides are TGTGCCAGCAGTTTACGGGGCAGCCGGGGGAGTCCCTACGAGCAGTACTTC.